The 30 T cell receptor beta chains below come from one sample, sequenced in a study of graft-versus-host responses after intestinal transplantation. The antigens for these receptors are not known. Clones were read by immunoSEQ multiplex PCR, and TCRdb kept only the in-frame ones, dropping some. Among some 90,000 clones listed, 80% to 85% were seen once. Specimen: unstimulated CD4+ T cells sorted from spleen or lymph node cells, collected before intestinal transplant. Every receptor here comes from a human donor who received an intestinal transplant.

In this sample, this clone turned up a few times. The J gene is TRBJ1-5, the V gene TRBV6-1, with a tentative D call TRBD1 (5 bases). The germline CDR1 and CDR2 sequences are MNHNS and SASEGT. Trimming left V 6 bases short and J 2 bases short, with 8 bases between. The CDR3 runs to 13 residues. CDR3 sequence: CASRSRGNQPQHF. Here the CDR3 DNA reads TGTGCCAGCAGATCCAGGGGCAATCAGCCCCAGCATTTT.

In DNA, the CDR3 is TGTGCCAGCAGCCTTATCGGAGGGTTTGGCTACACCTTC. As protein: CASSLIGGFGYTF. The chain recombines TRBV7-3 with TRBJ1-2, with unresolved D. The CDR3 length is 13 residues. V lost 5 bases and J 7 bases, leaving 14 bases between the germline ends. Germline CDR1 SGHTA, CDR2 FQGTGA.

The chain is built from TRBV19 and TRBJ2-5; D may be TRBD1 (5 bases). CDR1 LNHDA and CDR2 SQIVND come from the germline V gene (reference sequence). Trimming cost V 8 bases and J 4 bases, with 20 bases left between them. This CDR3 is built from 15 residues. The CDR3 sequence: CASRPWAGIGETQYF. The CDR3 DNA reads as TGTGCCAGTCGCCCTTGGGCAGGGATAGGAGAGACCCAGTACTTC.

The chain has TRBV28 and TRBJ1-2; D is perhaps TRBD1 (5 bases). Germline CDR1 and CDR2: MDHEN and SYDVKM. The V end was cut by 3 bases, the J end by 2 bases, with 13 bases between. The CDR3 has 15 amino acids. CDR3 sequence reads: CASSFAGRANYGYTF. DNA for the CDR3: TGTGCCAGCAGTTTCGCAGGGAGGGCGAACTATGGCTACACCTTC.

The rearrangement links TRBV4-2 to TRBJ2-5; 7 nucleotides agree with TRBD2. Trimming took 1 base from V and 1 from J; bases not matched to a gene: 6. This CDR3 has 16 amino acids. Germline V gene data show CDR1 as LGHNA and CDR2 as YNFKEQ. The CDR3 protein is CASSQGLADTQETQYF. CDR3 in DNA: TGTGCCAGCAGCCAAGGGCTAGCGGACACCCAAGAGACCCAGTACTTC.

V and J are TRBV5-5 and TRBJ2-7, with 9 positions matching TRBD1. The CDR3 is 17 amino acids. J gave up 3 bases and V 5 bases, and 15 bases lay outside the gene matches. Germline V gives CDR1 SGHKS, CDR2 YYEKEE (reference sequence). The CDR3 coding sequence is TGTGCCAGCAGTCCCATTCATCCGGGACAGGGAAGCTACGAGCAGTACTTC. Its protein product is CASSPIHPGQGSYEQYF.

Only one count was recorded for this clone. The rearrangement links TRBV5-1 to TRBJ1-1; D possibly corresponds to TRBD1 (5 bases). Trimming removed 6 bases at V and 1 base at J, with 19 bases between. Germline CDR1 and CDR2: SGHRS and YFSETQ. The CDR3 consists of 16 residues. Here the CDR3 reads CASILSPGVANTEAFF. The CDR3 DNA sequence: TGCGCCAGCATCCTTTCCCCGGGGGTGGCGAACACTGAAGCTTTCTTT.

In its sample, this clone was seen a few times. The chain employs TRBV10-3 and TRBJ2-5, with D maybe TRBD2 (6 bases). The CDR3 has 14 amino acids. Between the trimmed V and J ends, which lost 6 bases and 5 bases, there was a span of 16 bases. Looked up from germline, CDR1 is ENHRY and CDR2 is SYGVKD. CDR3 nucleotides: TGTGCCATCAGCTACGGGGAGGCGCGGGAGACCCAGTACTTC. Translation gives CAISYGEARETQYF.

This chain uses TRBV11-3 with TRBJ2-7; D uncertain. CDR1 and CDR2 (germline): SGHNT, YENEEA. This CDR3 is 14 amino acids long. V dropped 5 bases and J dropped 2 bases, with 13 bases sitting between them. Here the CDR3 reads CASSPYSEPYEQYF. In DNA, the CDR3 is TGTGCCAGCAGCCCATATTCGGAGCCCTACGAGCAGTACTTC. Together with reference TRBV11-3 and TRBJ2-7, the CDR3 gives the full variable domain: EAGVVQSPRYKIIEKKQPVAFWCNPISGHNTLYWYLQNLGQGPELLIRYENEEAVDDSQLPKDRFSAERLKGVDSTLKIQPAELGDSAVYLCASSPYSEPYEQYFGPGTRLTVT.

The chain recombines TRBV7-9 with TRBJ1-1; 10 bases line up with TRBD1. The V segment lost 1 base and the J segment 3 bases; nucleotides outside the gene matches: 11. The CDR3 loop spans 18 amino acids. Germline assignment: CDR1 SEHNR and CDR2 FQNEAQ (reference sequence). CDR3 in DNA: TGTGCCAGCAGCTTAGACCCGGGACAGGGGTATCGGGACACTGAAGCTTTCTTT. Its protein is CASSLDPGQGYRDTEAFF.

This clone was detected a few times. The chain uses TRBV28 and TRBJ2-7; 10 bases match TRBD2. This CDR3 contains 15 residues. Germline V gene sequence: CDR1 MDHEN, CDR2 SYDVKM. J lost 3 bases, V lost 7 bases, and 9 bases had no gene match. The CDR3 bases are TGTGCCAGCACCGATGGGACTAGCGCGATCTACGAGCAGTACTTC. It is translated as CASTDGTSAIYEQYF. The full variable domain, with the rest looked up from reference TRBV28 and TRBJ2-7, is DVKVTQSSRYLVKRTGEKVFLECVQDMDHENMFWYRQDPGLGLRLIYFSYDVKMKEKGDIPEGYSVSREKKERFSLILESASTNQTSMYLCASTDGTSAIYEQYFGPGTRLTVT.

The chain links TRBV18 to TRBJ1-4; 8 positions match TRBD1. CDR1 is KGHSH and CDR2 is LQKENI in the germline V gene. The CDR3 loop spans 15 amino acids. J lost 4 bases, V lost 4 bases, and 5 bases had no gene match. In DNA, the CDR3 is TGTGCCAGCTCACGGGGACAGGCGCTTAATGAAAAACTGTTTTTT. Amino acid sequence: CASSRGQALNEKLFF. The whole variable domain, filled in from reference TRBV18 and TRBJ1-4, reads NAGVMQNPRHLVRRRGQEARLRCSPMKGHSHVYWYRQLPEEGLKFMVYLQKENIIDESGMPKERFSAEFPKEGPSILRIQQVVRGDSAAYFCASSRGQALNEKLFFGSGTQLSVL.

The rearrangement links TRBV13 to TRBJ2-3; 11 bases match TRBD2. The junction had 9 bases not matched to a gene; V was cut back by 5 bases and J by 2 bases. The V gene's germline CDR1 is PRHDT and CDR2 FYEKMQ (reference sequence). The CDR3 length is 17 residues. The CDR3 region is CASSPYPTSGDTDTQYF. The CDR3, as DNA: TGTGCCAGCAGCCCGTACCCGACTAGCGGGGACACAGATACGCAGTATTTT.

The CDR3 DNA is TGTGCCAGCACCGGATGGGACAGGGTGAACACTGAAGCTTTCTTT. Its protein is CASTGWDRVNTEAFF. The rearrangement links TRBV2 to TRBJ1-1, with 9 bases that match TRBD1. Germline CDR1 and CDR2: SNHLY and FYNNEI. The V and J ends lost 7 bases and 0 bases, in that order; junction bases with no gene match: 6. The CDR3 loop spans 15 amino acids.

The chain uses TRBV2 and TRBJ2-1; perhaps TRBD1 as D (6 bases). CDR1 SNHLY and CDR2 FYNNEI come from the germline V gene. Trimming pared 8 bases from V and 6 bases from J, leaving 32 bases between. This CDR3 spans 19 amino acids. CDR3 DNA: TGTGCCAGCTCACGGGACATTGATTCCCCAGGCTTCAGAGGCAATGAGCAGTTCTTC. It encodes CASSRDIDSPGFRGNEQFF.

The CDR3 here is CASSATSVSYEQYF. The DNA for the CDR3 is TGTGCCAGCAGCGCGACTAGCGTTTCCTACGAGCAGTACTTC. V is TRBV7-9 and J is TRBJ2-7, with TRBD2 matching over 8 bases. Germline trimming cut 5 bases from V and 1 base from J; bases unmatched to any gene: 4. The CDR3 runs 14 residues. Germline values: CDR1 SEHNR, CDR2 FQNEAQ (reference sequence).

By share of the sample, this clone is medium-sized. Here the CDR3 DNA reads TGTGCCAGCAGTTCACCGGGACAGGGCAAAAACATTCAGTACTTC. Translating it yields CASSSPGQGKNIQYF. The chain uses TRBV6-5 and TRBJ2-4; TRBD1 aligns across 9 bases. Looked up from germline, CDR1 is MNHEY and CDR2 is SVGAGI. V trimming: 4 bases; J trimming: 3 bases; junction bases outside the gene matches: 4. There are 15 residues in the CDR3.

The V gene is TRBV7-2, the J gene TRBJ1-4; 7 bases are shared with TRBD1. The CDR3 sequence is 15 residues long. The germline gives CDR1 SGHTA, CDR2 FQGNSA. The trim removed 5 bases at V and 5 bases at J, leaving 8 bases unmatched. This chain's CDR3 is CASSLVGTENEKLFF. The CDR3 region has the DNA TGTGCCAGCAGCCTAGTGGGGACAGAGAATGAAAAACTGTTTTTT.

This chain joins TRBV19 and TRBJ2-1; possible D gene TRBD1, 6 bases. V was cut by 5 bases and J by 7 bases, with 21 bases left in between. The CDR3 is 16 amino acids. Germline V gene sequence: CDR1 LNHDA, CDR2 SQIVND (reference sequence). CDR3 loop: CASSDAGTKVRNEQFF. DNA for the CDR3: TGTGCCAGTAGTGATGCCGGGACAAAGGTTAGGAATGAGCAGTTCTTC.

The V and J genes are TRBV2 and TRBJ2-7; no clear D. The V end lost 2 bases, the J end lost 4 bases, and 15 bases lay between the germline ends. Germline V CDR1 and CDR2: SNHLY, FYNNEI. CDR3 length: 15 residues. In nucleotides, the CDR3 is TGTGCCAGCAGTGAAATCACCCACAGTTTTTACGAGCAGTACTTC. Protein sequence: CASSEITHSFYEQYF.

This rearrangement joins TRBV5-1 to TRBJ1-5, with 8 bases identical to TRBD1. CDR3 length: 14 amino acids. Trimming removed 7 bases from V and 5 bases from J; junction bases left unmatched: 8. Per germline, CDR1 SGHRS and CDR2 YFSETQ. DNA of the CDR3: TGCGCCAGCGAGACAGGGGAGTTGCATCAGCCCCAGCATTTT. It yields the protein CASETGELHQPQHF. The full variable domain, completed using reference TRBV5-1 and TRBJ1-5, is KAGVTQTPRYLIKTRGQQVTLSCSPISGHRSVSWYQQTPGQGLQFLFEYFSETQRNKGNFPGRFSGRQFSNSRSEMNVSTLELGDSALYLCASETGELHQPQHFGDGTRLSIL.

The genes are TRBV6-5 and TRBJ2-7, with 7 bases lining up with TRBD2. The CDR3 runs to 15 residues. Germline-derived CDR1 and CDR2 are MNHEY and SVGAGI. V trimming: 0 bases; J trimming: 0 bases; junction bases outside the gene matches: 2. The CDR3 nucleotides are TGTGCCAGCAGTTACTCACGCGGGAGCTCCTACGAGCAGTACTTC. Translated: CASSYSRGSSYEQYF.

This clone was seen a few times. This chain joins TRBV28 and TRBJ2-7, with D possibly being TRBD2 (7 bases). Germline CDR1 is MDHEN and CDR2 is SYDVKM. Trimming took 5 bases from V and 2 from J, leaving 13 bases between them. The CDR3 has 14 residues. This CDR3 reads CASSRGGGTYEQYF. CDR3 DNA: TGTGCCAGCAGTAGGGGGGGAGGAACCTACGAGCAGTACTTC.

This clone was counted once. CDR3 sequence (DNA): TGTGCCAGCAGTGAGCCTAGTCAGGGGGCAGGCGAGCAGTACTTC. It is translated as CASSEPSQGAGEQYF. The V and J genes are TRBV27 and TRBJ2-7; 8 nucleotides align to TRBD1. The trim removed 5 bases at V and 6 bases at J, leaving 12 bases unmatched. Germline CDR1 MNHEY, CDR2 SMNVEV (reference sequence). The CDR3 is made up of 15 amino acids.

The rearrangement uses TRBV27 and TRBJ1-5; D ambiguous. Trimming removed 4 bases from V and 6 bases from J, with 10 bases in between. Germline V gene sequence: CDR1 MNHEY, CDR2 SMNVEV (reference sequence). This CDR3 has 13 residues. In nucleotides, the CDR3 is TGTGCCAGCAGTTACCTCGCGGGTCAGCCCCAGCATTTT. It encodes CASSYLAGQPQHF.

The V call is TRBV5-1, the J call TRBJ2-2, with 10 bases matching TRBD2. The CDR3 is 14 amino acids. V dropped 5 bases and J dropped 6; count of bases not matched to a gene: 4. Germline lookup yields CDR1 SGHRS and CDR2 YFSETQ. The CDR3 spells CASRSGTSAGELFF. The DNA of the CDR3 is TGCGCCAGCAGGTCCGGGACTAGCGCCGGGGAGCTGTTTTTT.

Only one count was recorded for this clone. V is TRBV29-1 and J is TRBJ2-5; TRBD2 might be the D (6 bases). V was trimmed by 0 bases and J by 1 base, leaving 15 bases between them. Germline CDR1 SQVTM, CDR2 ANQGSEA. The CDR3 spans 16 residues. For the CDR3, the DNA is TGCAGCGTTGAAGACGATCTTAGCGGCTCCCAAGAGACCCAGTACTTC. This translates into CSVEDDLSGSQETQYF. The full variable domain, rest sourced from reference TRBV29-1 and TRBJ2-5, is SAVISQKPSRDICQRGTSLTIQCQVDSQVTMMFWYRQQPGQSLTLIATANQGSEATYESGFVIDKFPISRPNLTFSTLTVSNMSPEDSSIYLCSVEDDLSGSQETQYFGPGTRLLVL.

V gene TRBV6-5 combines with J gene TRBJ1-2; perhaps TRBD1 as D (6 bases). Germline CDR1 MNHEY, CDR2 SVGAGI. This CDR3 has 14 amino acids. Between the trimmed V and J ends, which lost 6 bases and 8 bases, there was a span of 19 bases. CDR3 protein: CASRAPGGGAGYTF. Written as DNA, the CDR3 is TGTGCCAGCAGGGCCCCGGGGGGGGGCGCGGGCTACACCTTC.

The chain employs TRBV19 and TRBJ2-1; the D gene is possibly TRBD1 (6 bases). The CDR3 is 12 residues long. Trimming removed 7 bases from V and 6 bases from J, with 10 bases in between. Germline CDR1 LNHDA, CDR2 SQIVND (reference sequence). The CDR3 coding sequence is TGTGCCAGTACCAGGGGTTTCAATGAGCAGTTCTTC. It specifies CASTRGFNEQFF.

The gene calls are TRBV28 and TRBJ2-1, with TRBD1 matching 8 bases. The CDR3 runs 12 residues. The trim removed 4 bases at V and 7 bases at J, leaving 0 bases unmatched. Germline V gene lookup returns CDR1 MDHEN and CDR2 SYDVKM. CDR3: CASSWTGNEQFF. CDR3 sequence (DNA): TGTGCCAGCAGTTGGACAGGGAATGAGCAGTTCTTC.